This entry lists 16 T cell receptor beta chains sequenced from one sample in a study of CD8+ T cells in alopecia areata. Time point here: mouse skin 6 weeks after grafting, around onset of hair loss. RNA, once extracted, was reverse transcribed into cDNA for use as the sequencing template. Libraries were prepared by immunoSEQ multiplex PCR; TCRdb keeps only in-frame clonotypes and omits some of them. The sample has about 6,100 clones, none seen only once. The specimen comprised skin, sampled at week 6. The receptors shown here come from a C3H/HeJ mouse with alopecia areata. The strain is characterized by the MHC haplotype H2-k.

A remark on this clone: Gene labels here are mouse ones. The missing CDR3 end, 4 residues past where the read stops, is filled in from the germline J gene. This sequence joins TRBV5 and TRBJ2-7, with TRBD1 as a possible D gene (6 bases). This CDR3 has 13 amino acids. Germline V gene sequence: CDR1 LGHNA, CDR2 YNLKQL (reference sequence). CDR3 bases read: TGTGCCAGCAGCCCCGGGACAATTTAT. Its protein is CASSPGTIY. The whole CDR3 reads CASSPGTIYEQYF.

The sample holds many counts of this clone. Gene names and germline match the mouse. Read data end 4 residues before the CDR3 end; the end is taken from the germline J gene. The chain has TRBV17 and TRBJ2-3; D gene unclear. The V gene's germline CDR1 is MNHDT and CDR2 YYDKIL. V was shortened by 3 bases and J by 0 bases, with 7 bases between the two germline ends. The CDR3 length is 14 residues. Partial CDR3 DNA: TGTGCTAGCAGTAGCCTTTTTAGTGCAGAA. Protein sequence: CASSSLFSAE. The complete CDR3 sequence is CASSSLFSAETLYF.

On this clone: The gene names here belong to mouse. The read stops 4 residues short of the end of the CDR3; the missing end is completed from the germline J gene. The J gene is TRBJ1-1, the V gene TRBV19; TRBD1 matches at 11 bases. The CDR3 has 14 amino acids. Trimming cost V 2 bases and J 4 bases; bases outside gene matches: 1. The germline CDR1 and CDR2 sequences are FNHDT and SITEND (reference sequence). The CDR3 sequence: CASSMGTGGTEVFF. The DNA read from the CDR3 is TGTGCCAGCAGTATGGGGACAGGGGGCACA. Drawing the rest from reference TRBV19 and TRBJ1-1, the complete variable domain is GGIITQTPKFLIGQEGQKLTLKCQQNFNHDTMYWYRQDSGKGLRLIYYSITENDLQKGDLSEGYDASREKKSSFSLTVTSAQKNEMAVFLCASSMGTGGTEVFFGKGTRLTVV.

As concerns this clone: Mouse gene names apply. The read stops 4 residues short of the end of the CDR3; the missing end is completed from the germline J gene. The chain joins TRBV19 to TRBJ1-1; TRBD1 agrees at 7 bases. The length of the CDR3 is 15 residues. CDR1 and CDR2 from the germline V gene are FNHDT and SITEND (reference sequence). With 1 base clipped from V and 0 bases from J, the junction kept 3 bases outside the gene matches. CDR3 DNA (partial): TGTGCCAGCAGTATAACAGGGGATGCAAACACA. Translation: CASSITGDANT. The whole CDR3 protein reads CASSITGDANTEVFF.

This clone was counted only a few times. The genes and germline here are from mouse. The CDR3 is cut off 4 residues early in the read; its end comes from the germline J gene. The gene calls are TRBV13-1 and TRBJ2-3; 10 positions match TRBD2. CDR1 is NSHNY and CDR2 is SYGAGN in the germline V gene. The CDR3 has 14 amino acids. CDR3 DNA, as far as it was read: TGTGCCAGCAGTGATGGGACTGGGGGAGAA. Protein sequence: CASSDGTGGE. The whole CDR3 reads CASSDGTGGETLYF.

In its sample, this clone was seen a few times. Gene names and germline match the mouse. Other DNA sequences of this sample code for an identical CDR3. CDR3 amino acids: CASSGQGNSDYTF. The sequenced part of the CDR3 DNA is TGTGCCAGCAGTGGACAGGGAAACTCC. The J gene is TRBJ1-2, the V gene TRBV13-3; 7 bases match TRBD1. The read finishes 4 residues shy of the CDR3 end, and the germline J gene is used to complete it. The V segment lost 3 bases and the J segment 1 base; nucleotides outside the gene matches: 0. Germline loops: CDR1 NNHDY, CDR2 SYVADS. This CDR3 comprises 13 residues.

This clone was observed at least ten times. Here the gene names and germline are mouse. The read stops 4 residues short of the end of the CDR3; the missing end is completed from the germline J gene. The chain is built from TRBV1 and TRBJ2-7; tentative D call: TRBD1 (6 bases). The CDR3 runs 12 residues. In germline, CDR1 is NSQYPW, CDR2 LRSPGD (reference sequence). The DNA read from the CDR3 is TGCACCTGCAGTGCATACAGGGAT. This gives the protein CTCSAYRD. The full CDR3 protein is CTCSAYRDEQYF.

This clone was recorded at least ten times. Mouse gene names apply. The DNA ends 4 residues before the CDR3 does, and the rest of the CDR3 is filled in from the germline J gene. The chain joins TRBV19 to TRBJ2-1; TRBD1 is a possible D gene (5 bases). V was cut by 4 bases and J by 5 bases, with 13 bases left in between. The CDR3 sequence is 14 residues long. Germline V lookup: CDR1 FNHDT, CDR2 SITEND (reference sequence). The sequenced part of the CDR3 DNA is TGTGCCAGCAGTGAGGACACCAAAAATGCT. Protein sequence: CASSEDTKNA. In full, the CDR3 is CASSEDTKNAEQFF.

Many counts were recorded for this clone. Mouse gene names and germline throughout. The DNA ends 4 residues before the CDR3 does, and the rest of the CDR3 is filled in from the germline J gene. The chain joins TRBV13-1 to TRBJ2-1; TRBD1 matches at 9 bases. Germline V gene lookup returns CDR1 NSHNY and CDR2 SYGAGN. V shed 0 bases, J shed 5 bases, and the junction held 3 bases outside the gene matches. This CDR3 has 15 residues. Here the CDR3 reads CASSDARDRDAEQFF. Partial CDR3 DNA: TGTGCCAGCAGTGATGCACGGGACAGGGATGCT.

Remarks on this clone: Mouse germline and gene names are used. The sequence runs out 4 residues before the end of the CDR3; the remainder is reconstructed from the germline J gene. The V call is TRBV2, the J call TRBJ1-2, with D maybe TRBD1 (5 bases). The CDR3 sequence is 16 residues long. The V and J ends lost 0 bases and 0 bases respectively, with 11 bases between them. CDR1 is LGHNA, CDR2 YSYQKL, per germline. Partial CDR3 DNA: TGTGCCAGCAGCCAAGAAGGGCCAGGGTCAAACTCC. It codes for CASSQEGPGSNS. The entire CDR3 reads CASSQEGPGSNSDYTF.

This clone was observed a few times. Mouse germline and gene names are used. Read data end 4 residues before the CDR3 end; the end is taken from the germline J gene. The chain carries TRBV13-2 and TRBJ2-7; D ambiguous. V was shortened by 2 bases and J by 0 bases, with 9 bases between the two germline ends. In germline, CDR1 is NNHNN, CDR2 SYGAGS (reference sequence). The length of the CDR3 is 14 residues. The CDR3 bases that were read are TGTGCCAGCGGTGAGGGTCTGAGCTCCTAT. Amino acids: CASGEGLSSY. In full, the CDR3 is CASGEGLSSYEQYF.

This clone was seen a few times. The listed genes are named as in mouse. This CDR3 is CASSPGQGNSDYTF. The sequenced CDR3 bases are TGTGCCAGCAGTCCGGGACAGGGGAACTCC. The chain employs TRBV24 and TRBJ1-2; 10 nucleotides align to TRBD1. The read halts 4 residues ahead of the CDR3 end, with the missing end drawn from the germline J gene. The CDR3 covers 14 residues. After removal of 4 bases from V and 2 bases from J, the junction contained 1 base not matched to a gene. Germline CDR1 is KGHTA and CDR2 is FRNEEI.

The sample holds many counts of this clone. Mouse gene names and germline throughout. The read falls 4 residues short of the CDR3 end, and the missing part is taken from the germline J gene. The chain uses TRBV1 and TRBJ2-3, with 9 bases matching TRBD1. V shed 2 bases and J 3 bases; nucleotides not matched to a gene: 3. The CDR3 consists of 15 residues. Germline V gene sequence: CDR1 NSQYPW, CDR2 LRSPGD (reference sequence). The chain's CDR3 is CTCSASGTGAETLYF. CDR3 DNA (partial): TGCACCTGCAGTGCATCCGGGACAGGGGCAGAA. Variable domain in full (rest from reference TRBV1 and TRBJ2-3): VTLLEQNPRWRLVPRGQAVNLRCILKNSQYPWMSWYQQDLQKQLQWLFTLRSPGDKEVKSLPGADYLATRVTDTELRLQVANMSQGRTLYCTCSASGTGAETLYFGSGTRLTVL.

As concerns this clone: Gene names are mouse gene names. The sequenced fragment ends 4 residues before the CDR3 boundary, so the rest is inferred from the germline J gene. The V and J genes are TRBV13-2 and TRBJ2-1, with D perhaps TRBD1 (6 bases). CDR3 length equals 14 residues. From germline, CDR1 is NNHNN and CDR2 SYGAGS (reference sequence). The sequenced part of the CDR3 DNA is TGTGCCAGCGGTCCACCCACAGGGAGGACT. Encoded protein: CASGPPTGRT. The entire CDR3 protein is CASGPPTGRTEQFF.

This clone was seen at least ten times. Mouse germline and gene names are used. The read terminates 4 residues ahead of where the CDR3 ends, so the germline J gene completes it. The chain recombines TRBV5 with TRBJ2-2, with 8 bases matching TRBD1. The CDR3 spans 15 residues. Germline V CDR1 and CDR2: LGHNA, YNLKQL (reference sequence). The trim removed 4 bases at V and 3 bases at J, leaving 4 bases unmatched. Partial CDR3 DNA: TGTGCCAGCAGCCCCCAGGGGGCAGACACCGGG. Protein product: CASSPQGADTG. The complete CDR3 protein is CASSPQGADTGQLYF.

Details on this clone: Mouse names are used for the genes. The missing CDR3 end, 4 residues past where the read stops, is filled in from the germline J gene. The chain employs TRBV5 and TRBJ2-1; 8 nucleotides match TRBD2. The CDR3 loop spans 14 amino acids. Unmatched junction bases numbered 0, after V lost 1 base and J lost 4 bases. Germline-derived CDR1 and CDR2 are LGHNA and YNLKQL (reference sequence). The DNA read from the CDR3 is TGTGCCAGCAGCCAAGTGGGGGGGTATGCT. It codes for CASSQVGGYA. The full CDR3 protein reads CASSQVGGYAEQFF.